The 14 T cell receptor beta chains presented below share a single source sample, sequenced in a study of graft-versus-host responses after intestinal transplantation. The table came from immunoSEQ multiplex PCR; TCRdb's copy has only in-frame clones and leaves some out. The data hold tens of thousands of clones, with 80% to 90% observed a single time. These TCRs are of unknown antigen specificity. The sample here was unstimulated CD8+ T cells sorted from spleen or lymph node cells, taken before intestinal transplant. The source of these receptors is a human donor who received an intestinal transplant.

The CDR3 coding sequence is TGTGCCAGCAGCTTCGACATACTGGGACAGTTGTACCAAGAGACCCAGTACTTC. It codes for CASSFDILGQLYQETQYF. The J gene is TRBJ2-5, the V gene TRBV7-9; 7 bases agree with TRBD1. Unmatched junction bases numbered 13, after V lost 3 bases and J lost 0 bases. Germline V CDR1 and CDR2: SEHNR, FQNEAQ (reference sequence). This CDR3 is 18 amino acids long.

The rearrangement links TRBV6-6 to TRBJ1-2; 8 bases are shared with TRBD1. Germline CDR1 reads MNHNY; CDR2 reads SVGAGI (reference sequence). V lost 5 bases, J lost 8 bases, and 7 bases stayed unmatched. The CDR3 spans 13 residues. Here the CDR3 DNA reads TGTGCCAGCAGTCCTTCGACAGGGGACGGCTACACCTTC. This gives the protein CASSPSTGDGYTF.

The CDR3 protein is CASSPGPKRGYTF. CDR3 sequence (DNA): TGCGCCAGCAGCCCAGGGCCCAAACGGGGCTACACCTTC. This rearrangement joins TRBV4-1 to TRBJ1-2, with a tentative D call TRBD1 (5 bases). CDR3 length: 13 amino acids. Trimming left V 4 bases short and J 8 bases short, with 14 bases between. Germline values: CDR1 MGHRA, CDR2 YSYEKL.

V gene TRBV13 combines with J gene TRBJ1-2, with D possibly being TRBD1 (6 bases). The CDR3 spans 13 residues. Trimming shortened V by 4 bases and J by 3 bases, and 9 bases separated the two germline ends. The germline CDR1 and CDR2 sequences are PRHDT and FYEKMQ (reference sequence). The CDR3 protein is CASSSTGDYGYTF. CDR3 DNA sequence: TGTGCCAGCAGCTCGACAGGCGACTATGGCTACACCTTC.

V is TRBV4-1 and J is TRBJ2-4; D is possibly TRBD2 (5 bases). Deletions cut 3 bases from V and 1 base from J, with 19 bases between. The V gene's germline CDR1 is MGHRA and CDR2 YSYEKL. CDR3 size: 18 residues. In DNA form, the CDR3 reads TGCGCCAGCAGCCACTCCTGGTGGGCGGGTCGGGCCAAAAACATTCAGTACTTC. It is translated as CASSHSWWAGRAKNIQYF.

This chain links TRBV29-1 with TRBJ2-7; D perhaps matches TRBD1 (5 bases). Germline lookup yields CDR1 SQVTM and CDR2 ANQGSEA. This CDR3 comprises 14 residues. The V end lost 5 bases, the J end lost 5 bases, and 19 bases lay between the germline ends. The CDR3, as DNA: TGCAGCGTTTCGCCTGGGCCAGCAGGGCACGAGCAGTACTTC. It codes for CSVSPGPAGHEQYF.

The CDR3 region is CASSQDSVLGSYEQYF. CDR3 nucleotide sequence: TGTGCCAGCAGCCAAGATTCGGTCCTTGGCTCCTACGAGCAGTACTTC. The chain employs TRBV4-2 and TRBJ2-7; D not certain. The length of the CDR3 is 16 residues. Germline loops: CDR1 LGHNA, CDR2 YNFKEQ. The V end was cut by 0 bases, the J end by 0 bases, with 12 bases between.

The CDR3 sequence is CASSKRTGGAGSDQPQHF. In DNA form, the CDR3 reads TGTGCCAGCAGCAAAAGGACAGGGGGCGCGGGGTCCGATCAGCCCCAGCATTTT. The rearrangement uses TRBV21-1 and TRBJ1-5; TRBD1, the D gene given by the table, was not confirmed from the DNA. TRBV21-1 is listed as a pseudogene. The length of the CDR3 is 18 residues.

The CDR3 reads CASSPKIGSGGTQYF. The CDR3 region has the DNA TGTGCCAGCAGCCCTAAGATAGGATCTGGAGGGACCCAGTACTTC. This chain links TRBV6-5 with TRBJ2-5; possibly TRBD2 for D (5 bases). The CDR3 spans 15 residues. The V end lost 6 bases, the J end lost 7 bases, and 21 bases lay between the germline ends. Per the germline V gene, CDR1 is MNHEY and CDR2 is SVGAGI.

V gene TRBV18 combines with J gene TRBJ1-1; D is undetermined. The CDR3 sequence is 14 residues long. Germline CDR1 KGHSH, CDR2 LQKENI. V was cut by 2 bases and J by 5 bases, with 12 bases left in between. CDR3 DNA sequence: TGTGCCAGCTCACCAGGAGGGTGGGTGACTGAAGCTTTCTTT. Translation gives CASSPGGWVTEAFF.

The CDR3 DNA is TGTGCCAGCAGTCCCTGGACAGGGCCCTACAATGAGCAGTTCTTC. Translation gives CASSPWTGPYNEQFF. The chain recombines TRBV28 with TRBJ2-1, with 8 bases fitting TRBD1. The CDR3 loop spans 15 amino acids. In germline, CDR1 is MDHEN, CDR2 SYDVKM. V was clipped by 5 bases and J by 2 bases; unmatched bases: 5.

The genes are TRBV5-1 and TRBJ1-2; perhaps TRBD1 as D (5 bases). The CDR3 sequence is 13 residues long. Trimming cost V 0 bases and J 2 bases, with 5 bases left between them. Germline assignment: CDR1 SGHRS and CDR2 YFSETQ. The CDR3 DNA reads TGCGCCAGCAGCTTGGAGGGGAACTATGGCTACACCTTC. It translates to CASSLEGNYGYTF. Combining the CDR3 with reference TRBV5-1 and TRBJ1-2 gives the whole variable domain KAGVTQTPRYLIKTRGQQVTLSCSPISGHRSVSWYQQTPGQGLQFLFEYFSETQRNKGNFPGRFSGRQFSNSRSEMNVSTLELGDSALYLCASSLEGNYGYTFGSGTRLTVV.

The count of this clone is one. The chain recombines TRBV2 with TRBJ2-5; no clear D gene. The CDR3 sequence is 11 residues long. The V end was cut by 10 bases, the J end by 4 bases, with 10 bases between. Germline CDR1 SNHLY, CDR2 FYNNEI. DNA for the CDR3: TGTGCCATCTTAGCTTCAGAGACCCAGTACTTC. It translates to CAILASETQYF.

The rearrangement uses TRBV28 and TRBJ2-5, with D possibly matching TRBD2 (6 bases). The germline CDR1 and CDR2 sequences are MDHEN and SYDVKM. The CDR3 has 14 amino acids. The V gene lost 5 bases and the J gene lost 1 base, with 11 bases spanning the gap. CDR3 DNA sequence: TGTGCCAGCAGTCGGAGGGGCGGCCAAGAGACCCAGTACTTC. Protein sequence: CASSRRGGQETQYF. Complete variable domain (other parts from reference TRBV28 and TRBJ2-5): DVKVTQSSRYLVKRTGEKVFLECVQDMDHENMFWYRQDPGLGLRLIYFSYDVKMKEKGDIPEGYSVSREKKERFSLILESASTNQTSMYLCASSRRGGQETQYFGPGTRLLVL.